These 30 T cell receptor beta chains were sequenced from one sample in a study of shared clonotypes between healthy human individuals. Produced via immunoSEQ multiplex PCR; TCRdb's table is partial and in-frame only. This table has more than 850,000 clones, about 84% appearing once. The sequenced sample was memory CD4+ T cells from PBMCs. Subset reported: CD45RA-negative fraction. These receptors originate from a man in his late teens or twenties in good health. Some clones in this sample may be carry-over from other donors' samples.

J is TRBJ1-2 and V is TRBV5-4; D gene unclear. V was shortened by 1 base and J by 2 bases, with 9 bases between the two germline ends. From germline, CDR1 is SGHNT and CDR2 YYREEE (reference sequence). This CDR3 comprises 14 residues. This CDR3 reads CASSLLGKNYGYTF. CDR3 coding DNA: TGTGCCAGCAGCTTGTTAGGCAAGAACTATGGCTACACCTTC. The full variable domain, with the rest looked up from reference TRBV5-4 and TRBJ1-2, is ETGVTQSPTHLIKTRGQQVTLRCSSQSGHNTVSWYQQALGQGPQFIFQYYREEENGRGNFPPRFSGLQFPNYSSELNVNALELDDSALYLCASSLLGKNYGYTFGSGTRLTVV.

This sequence joins TRBV7-9 and TRBJ2-1; 13 nucleotides match TRBD2. Per germline, CDR1 SEHNR and CDR2 FQNEAQ (reference sequence). V lost 0 bases, J lost 8 bases, and 7 bases stayed unmatched. The CDR3 runs to 17 residues. The chain's CDR3 is CASSLAQGLAGEDEQFF. The CDR3 DNA reads as TGTGCCAGCAGCTTAGCCCAAGGACTAGCGGGAGAAGATGAGCAGTTCTTC.

V is TRBV5-6 and J is TRBJ1-1; no firm D call. Germline CDR1 and CDR2: SGHDT and YYEEEE. The CDR3 contains 12 residues. V was pared by 2 bases and J by 7 bases, with 9 bases between. CDR3 amino acids: CASSLGSREAFF. DNA of the CDR3: TGTGCCAGCAGCTTAGGGTCGCGTGAAGCTTTCTTT.

The chain links TRBV2 to TRBJ2-6, with 9 bases aligning to TRBD1. The junction had 3 bases not matched to a gene; V was cut back by 6 bases and J by 0 bases. CDR1 and CDR2 from the germline V gene are SNHLY and FYNNEI. CDR3 length: 16 amino acids. CDR3: CASRRDRDSGANVLTF. Here the CDR3 DNA reads TGTGCCAGCAGGAGGGACAGGGACTCTGGGGCCAACGTCCTGACTTTC. Based on the CDR3 plus reference TRBV2 and TRBJ2-6, the full variable domain is EPEVTQTPSHQVTQMGQEVILRCVPISNHLYFYWYRQILGQKVEFLVSFYNNEISEKSEIFDDQFSVERPDGSNFTLKIRSTKLEDSAMYFCASRRDRDSGANVLTFGAGSRLTVL.

This chain joins TRBV5-1 and TRBJ2-7, with TRBD1 matching 11 bases. CDR1 is SGHRS and CDR2 is YFSETQ in the germline V gene. The CDR3 runs 14 residues. Trimming cost V 4 bases and J 6 bases; bases outside gene matches: 6. The CDR3 DNA reads TGCGCCAGCAGCCCCGGGACAGGGGGTGGCGAGCAGTACTTC. This codes for CASSPGTGGGEQYF.

This chain links TRBV27 with TRBJ1-2; unclear D gene. V was cut by 10 bases and J by 4 bases, with 16 bases left in between. Per germline, CDR1 MNHEY and CDR2 SMNVEV (reference sequence). The CDR3 is 13 amino acids. Written as DNA, the CDR3 is TGTGCCACCCAGGCCCCCGGGATCTATGGCTACACCTTC. As protein: CATQAPGIYGYTF.

The V gene is TRBV15, the J gene TRBJ2-7; D not resolved. This CDR3 is built from 13 residues. Germline CDR1 LNHNV, CDR2 YYDKDF (reference sequence). The ends were cut back, 1 base at V and 2 bases at J, with 6 bases in the middle. This CDR3 is CATSRVSAYEQYF. The CDR3 DNA reads as TGTGCCACCAGCAGAGTTAGTGCCTACGAGCAGTACTTC.

CDR3 sequence (DNA): TGCAGTGCTAATTTCCTTGAAGCTTTCTTT. The encoded protein is CSANFLEAFF. The J gene is TRBJ1-1, the V gene TRBV20-1; no definite D call. V lost 4 bases and J lost 7, with 7 bases in between. Germline V lookup: CDR1 DFQATT, CDR2 SNEGSKA (reference sequence). The CDR3 is made up of 10 amino acids.

On this clone: An end of the junction differs from the germline gene, which may be a read error. The chain carries TRBV7-3 and TRBJ2-4; 7 bases align to TRBD1. Looked up from germline, CDR1 is SGHTA and CDR2 is FQGTGA. There are 13 residues in the CDR3. CDR3 amino acids: CASSLTKGTVLNF. The CDR3 DNA reads TGTGCCAGCAGCTTAACGAAGGGGACAGTGTTGAACTTC.

The chain recombines TRBV4-3 with TRBJ2-3; D gene unclear. Trimming removed 5 bases from V and 3 bases from J, with 6 bases in between. The CDR3 covers 12 residues. Germline lookup yields CDR1 LGHNA and CDR2 YSLEER. The CDR3 region has the DNA TGCGCCAGCAGCTACCGGACAGATACGCAGTATTTT. Protein product: CASSYRTDTQYF.

The chain has TRBV27 and TRBJ2-7, with 9 bases identical to TRBD1. The trim removed 6 bases at V and 11 bases at J, leaving 8 bases unmatched. This CDR3 has 12 amino acids. Germline V gives CDR1 MNHEY, CDR2 SMNVEV (reference sequence). CDR3 DNA sequence: TGTGCCAGCAGCTTCTCACAGGGGGCGAAGTACTTC. Translation gives CASSFSQGAKYF.

V and J are TRBV5-1 and TRBJ2-1; D is possibly TRBD2 (5 bases). CDR1 and CDR2 (germline): SGHRS, YFSETQ. Between the trimmed V and J ends, which lost 4 bases and 4 bases, there was a span of 18 bases. The CDR3 length is 16 residues. CDR3 nucleotide sequence: TGCGCCAGCAGCCGTCTGACTCGGGGAGATTACAATGAGCAGTTCTTC. Translating gives CASSRLTRGDYNEQFF.

The V gene is TRBV21-1, the J gene TRBJ2-3; the table's D gene call, TRBD1, was not cross checked with the DNA. TRBV21-1 represents a pseudogene. This CDR3 contains 17 residues. The CDR3 sequence is CASTLPAPRADFIPQYF. CDR3 nucleotides: TGTGCCAGCACCCTCCCAGCCCCCAGGGCCGATTTCATACCGCAGTATTTT.

This clone was observed a handful of times. The chain joins TRBV7-3 to TRBJ1-1; possible D gene TRBD1, 5 bases. Trimming took off 1 base at V and 6 bases at J, with 12 bases between the two ends. There are 14 residues in the CDR3. Germline V gives CDR1 SGHTA, CDR2 FQGTGA. The CDR3 reads CASSLSIPGSEAFF. The CDR3, as DNA: TGTGCCAGCAGCTTAAGCATACCAGGGTCTGAAGCTTTCTTT. The full variable domain, with the rest looked up from reference TRBV7-3 and TRBJ1-1, is GAGVSQTPSNKVTEKGKYVELRCDPISGHTALYWYRQSLGQGPEFLIYFQGTGAADDSGLPNDRFFAVRPEGSVSTLKIQRTERGDSAVYLCASSLSIPGSEAFFGQGTRLTVV.

The chain carries TRBV5-1 and TRBJ1-1; D gene uncertain. The germline CDR1 and CDR2 sequences are SGHRS and YFSETQ. Trimming pared 1 base from V and 1 base from J, leaving 8 bases between. The CDR3 spans 14 residues. The CDR3 bases are TGCGCCAGCAGCTTGAACGGTGAGAACACTGAAGCTTTCTTT. Translating it yields CASSLNGENTEAFF. Full variable domain (remainder filled in from reference TRBV5-1 and TRBJ1-1): KAGVTQTPRYLIKTRGQQVTLSCSPISGHRSVSWYQQTPGQGLQFLFEYFSETQRNKGNFPGRFSGRQFSNSRSEMNVSTLELGDSALYLCASSLNGENTEAFFGQGTRLTVV.

V gene TRBV6-5 combines with J gene TRBJ1-6, with D unclear. The V end was cut by 6 bases, the J end by 9 bases, with 9 bases between. CDR3 length equals 12 residues. The germline gives CDR1 MNHEY, CDR2 SVGAGI. This CDR3 is CASSRVGSPLHF. The CDR3 DNA sequence: TGTGCCAGCAGCAGAGTAGGTTCACCCCTCCACTTT.

This rearrangement joins TRBV19 to TRBJ2-1; 11 bases align to TRBD2. In germline, CDR1 is LNHDA, CDR2 SQIVND (reference sequence). V lost 7 bases to trimming and J lost 5 bases; unmatched junction nucleotides: 10. CDR3 length equals 16 residues. The CDR3 sequence is CASKAIAGGPHNEQFF. The DNA for the CDR3 is TGTGCCAGTAAGGCCATAGCGGGAGGGCCTCACAATGAGCAGTTCTTC.

This chain connects TRBV28 to TRBJ2-1; D remains unclear. V gave up 6 bases and J gave up 4 bases, with 13 bases separating them. From germline, CDR1 is MDHEN and CDR2 SYDVKM. This CDR3 region has 14 residues. The chain's CDR3 is CASRPPLGYNEQFF. The CDR3 nucleotides read TGTGCCAGCAGGCCTCCACTCGGGTACAATGAGCAGTTCTTC.

The chain couples TRBV7-2 to TRBJ2-7; TRBD2 is a possible D gene (6 bases). CDR3 size: 15 residues. Trimming removed 5 bases at V and 3 bases at J, with 17 bases between. Looked up from germline, CDR1 is SGHTA and CDR2 is FQGNSA. CDR3: CASSVTGTHGYEQYF. CDR3 nucleotides: TGTGCCAGCAGCGTAACCGGGACTCACGGCTACGAGCAGTACTTC. The full variable domain, with the rest looked up from reference TRBV7-2 and TRBJ2-7, is GAGVSQSPSNKVTEKGKDVELRCDPISGHTALYWYRQSLGQGLEFLIYFQGNSAPDKSGLPSDRFSAERTGGSVSTLTIQRTQQEDSAVYLCASSVTGTHGYEQYFGPGTRLTVT.

In regard to this clone: This likely traces to a read error, being one base from a far larger clone. The chain carries TRBV10-1 and TRBJ1-5; D gene ambiguous. Germline-derived CDR1 and CDR2 are WNHNN and SYGVQD (reference sequence). Trimming stripped 4 bases from V and 4 bases from J, with 8 bases between. The CDR3 covers 13 residues. The CDR3 coding sequence is TGCGCCAGCAGTGGGTCGAGAAATCAGCCCCAGCATTTT. Amino acid sequence: CASSGSRNQPQHF.

The rearrangement joins TRBV10-3 to TRBJ1-6; D not resolved. The CDR3 covers 16 residues. Between the trimmed V and J ends, which lost 6 bases and 8 bases, there was a span of 20 bases. Per the germline V gene, CDR1 is ENHRY and CDR2 is SYGVKD. The chain's CDR3 is CAIRAGSRDLYSPLHF. CDR3 coding DNA: TGTGCCATCAGGGCAGGCAGCCGAGATCTTTATTCACCCCTCCACTTT.

CDR3 sequence (DNA): TGTGCCAGCAGCCTGGGACTAGTGTCAGATACGCAGTATTTT. Its protein product is CASSLGLVSDTQYF. The gene calls are TRBV9 and TRBJ2-3, with 8 bases fitting TRBD2. CDR3 length equals 14 residues. From germline, CDR1 is SGDLS and CDR2 YYNGEE. V was clipped by 4 bases and J by 4 bases; unmatched bases: 5.

As to this clone: Other nucleotide sequences in the sample specify the same CDR3. The V call is TRBV28, the J call TRBJ1-2; 7 nucleotides match TRBD1. The CDR3 has 13 residues. CDR1 and CDR2 (germline): MDHEN, SYDVKM. The V and J ends lost 9 bases and 2 bases, in that order; junction bases with no gene match: 6. The CDR3 DNA reads TGTGCCAGTGAAGGGACAGCCAACTATGGCTACACCTTC. It is translated as CASEGTANYGYTF.

The chain has TRBV9 and TRBJ1-3; a possible D gene is TRBD1 (6 bases). The CDR3 runs to 13 residues. V shed 3 bases and J shed 9 bases, with 13 bases lying between them. CDR1 is SGDLS, CDR2 YYNGEE, per germline. The CDR3 here is CASSARDTRTIYF. Written as DNA, the CDR3 is TGTGCCAGCAGCGCCCGGGACACCCGCACCATATATTTT.

This CDR3 is CASSQGPGASGNYEQFF. In DNA form, the CDR3 reads TGCGCCAGCAGCCAAGGTCCAGGGGCTAGCGGGAACTATGAGCAGTTCTTC. The chain recombines TRBV4-1 with TRBJ2-1; 9 positions agree with TRBD2. The CDR3 contains 17 residues. The V gene's germline CDR1 is MGHRA and CDR2 YSYEKL. The V and J ends lost 1 base and 8 bases, in that order; junction bases with no gene match: 12.

This chain joins TRBV7-2 and TRBJ2-1; 8 positions agree with TRBD2. The CDR3 loop spans 16 amino acids. V lost 3 bases to trimming and J lost 5 bases; unmatched junction nucleotides: 9. Per the germline V gene, CDR1 is SGHTA and CDR2 is FQGNSA. The CDR3 bases are TGTGCCAGCAGCTTCTTTAGCGGGAAAGTGGACAATGAGCAGTTCTTC. The encoded protein is CASSFFSGKVDNEQFF.

This clone showed up just once. The V call is TRBV27, the J call TRBJ2-3; no definite D call. Germline loops: CDR1 MNHEY, CDR2 SMNVEV (reference sequence). V lost 5 bases and J lost 2, with 17 bases in between. The CDR3 runs 16 residues. The CDR3 region has the DNA TGTGCCAGCAGTCAGTGGGCAAAGCTCTACACAGATACGCAGTATTTT. It specifies CASSQWAKLYTDTQYF.

This rearrangement joins TRBV5-4 to TRBJ1-2; no firm D call. Per germline, CDR1 SGHNT and CDR2 YYREEE (reference sequence). Trimming removed 5 bases at V and 4 bases at J, with 18 bases between. CDR3 length: 15 residues. The DNA of the CDR3 is TGTGCCAGCAGTCCCGTGGGGTATTCGGGCTATGGCTACACCTTC. Protein: CASSPVGYSGYGYTF.

The chain joins TRBV4-3 to TRBJ2-1, with TRBD1 matching over 9 bases. Trimming removed 4 bases from V and 0 bases from J; junction bases left unmatched: 1. Germline CDR1 and CDR2: LGHNA and YSLEER. The CDR3 consists of 15 residues. The CDR3, as DNA: TGCGCCAGCAGCCGGGGACAGGGCTCCTACAATGAGCAGTTCTTC. Translating it yields CASSRGQGSYNEQFF.

This clone was seen a few times. The chain recombines TRBV27 with TRBJ2-7; a possible D gene is TRBD1 (6 bases). Between the trimmed V and J ends, which lost 4 bases and 13 bases, there was a span of 14 bases. Germline assignment: CDR1 MNHEY and CDR2 SMNVEV (reference sequence). The CDR3 consists of 11 residues. The CDR3 spells CASSSRAGVYF. The CDR3 region has the DNA TGTGCCAGCAGTTCTCGGGCAGGGGTATACTTC.